The 9 T cell receptor beta chains below all came from one sample that was sequenced in a study of T cell responses to AZD1222 COVID-19 vaccine. TCRdb keeps only in-frame clones here, not all; method: immunoSEQ multiplex PCR. This table holds 55,000 to 70,000 clones, about 88% found once. Sequenced material: peripheral blood, taken 28 days after the second AZD1222 dose. The receptor source for this set is an adult who received the AZD1222 COVID-19 vaccine.

CDR3 in amino acids: CASSLRLAVTDTQYF. In nucleotides, the CDR3 is TGTGCCAGCAGTTTAAGACTAGCGGTTACAGATACGCAGTATTTT. The rearrangement joins TRBV2 to TRBJ2-3; 9 nucleotides align to TRBD2. Germline trimming cut 5 bases from V and 3 bases from J; bases unmatched to any gene: 6. Germline CDR1 SNHLY, CDR2 FYNNEI. This CDR3 has 15 residues.

The V and J genes are TRBV7-2 and TRBJ1-5, with D tentatively TRBD1 (5 bases). Deletions cut 5 bases from V and 2 bases from J, with 13 bases between. The length of the CDR3 is 15 residues. Per germline, CDR1 SGHTA and CDR2 FQGNSA. The CDR3 DNA reads as TGTGCCAGCAGCCTGGGGGGAACTCGCAATCAGCCCCAGCATTTT. Protein sequence: CASSLGGTRNQPQHF.

J is TRBJ1-5 and V is TRBV6-2 or TRBV6-3, with 10 nucleotides matching TRBD1. There are 20 residues in the CDR3. The trim removed 0 bases at V and 2 bases at J, leaving 13 bases unmatched. Germline CDR1 is MNHEY and CDR2 is SVGEGT. The CDR3 coding sequence is TGTGCCAGCAGTTACTCCCTCCGGGACAGGGGCGTCACTGGCAATCAGCCCCAGCATTTT. Translation gives CASSYSLRDRGVTGNQPQHF.

This sequence joins TRBV12-3 or TRBV12-4 and TRBJ1-2; a weak D match, TRBD1 (5 bases). The CDR3 consists of 13 residues. V lost 5 bases and J 4 bases, leaving 11 bases between the germline ends. DNA of the CDR3: TGTGCCAGCAGTATCGGGGCGACCTATGGCTACACCTTC. The encoded protein is CASSIGATYGYTF.

The rearrangement uses TRBV10-2 and TRBJ1-1, with TRBD1 as a possible D gene (5 bases). The CDR3 is 13 amino acids. Germline loops: CDR1 WSHSY, CDR2 SAAADI. Between the trimmed V and J ends, which lost 5 bases and 1 base, there was a span of 8 bases. The CDR3 sequence is CASSNQGNTEAFF. The CDR3, as DNA: TGCGCCAGCAGTAACCAGGGGAACACTGAAGCTTTCTTT.

The chain is built from TRBV6-2 or TRBV6-3 and TRBJ1-1; perhaps TRBD1 as D (5 bases). Germline CDR1 reads MNHEY; CDR2 reads SVGEGT. V was pared by 0 bases and J by 5 bases, with 10 bases between. The CDR3 consists of 14 residues. This chain's CDR3 is CASSYSKGWTEAFF. The CDR3 DNA sequence: TGTGCCAGCAGTTACTCCAAGGGGTGGACTGAAGCTTTCTTT.

Here the CDR3 DNA reads TGTGCCTGGAAAGCGGGAGGGGAAAAACTGTTTTTT. It translates to CAWKAGGEKLFF. The chain joins TRBV30 to TRBJ1-4; D is unclear. Looked up from germline, CDR1 is GTSNPN and CDR2 is SVGIG (reference sequence). The CDR3 totals 12 residues. Deletions cut 4 bases from V and 8 bases from J, with 11 bases between.

This chain connects TRBV12-3 or TRBV12-4 to TRBJ2-3; the D gene is possibly TRBD2 (5 bases). The CDR3 is made up of 13 amino acids. V was pared by 2 bases and J by 8 bases, with 11 bases between. CDR3 nucleotides: TGTGCCAGCAGTTTAAGCGGAGCCATTACGCAGTATTTT. The encoded protein is CASSLSGAITQYF.

CDR3: CASVPPGGRNTEAFF. In DNA form, the CDR3 reads TGTGCTAGTGTCCCCCCAGGGGGCAGGAACACTGAAGCTTTCTTT. This sequence joins TRBV12-5 and TRBJ1-1; TRBD1 agrees at 8 bases. The CDR3 has 15 amino acids. From germline, CDR1 is LGHNT and CDR2 FRNRAP. J was trimmed by 1 base and V by 7 bases; bases with no gene match: 8.